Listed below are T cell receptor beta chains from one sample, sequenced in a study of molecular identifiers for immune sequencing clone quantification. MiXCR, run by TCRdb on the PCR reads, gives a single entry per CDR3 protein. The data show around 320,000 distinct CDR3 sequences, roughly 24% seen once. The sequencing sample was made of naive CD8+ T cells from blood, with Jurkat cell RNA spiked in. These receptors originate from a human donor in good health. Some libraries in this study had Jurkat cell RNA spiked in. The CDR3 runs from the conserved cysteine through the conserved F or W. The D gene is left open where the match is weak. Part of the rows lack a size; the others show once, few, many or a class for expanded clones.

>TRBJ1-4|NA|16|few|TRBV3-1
TGTGCCAGCAGCCAAGGGACAGTTCCAACTAATGAAAAACTGTTTTTT
CASSQGTVPTNEKLFF
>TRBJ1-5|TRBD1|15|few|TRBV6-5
TGTGCCAGCAGTTACTCGACAGGGGTTGATCAGCCCCAGCATTTT
CASSYSTGVDQPQHF
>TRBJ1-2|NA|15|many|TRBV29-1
TGCAGCGTTGAAGAGGAAATTGGAGCTAACTATGGCTACACCTTC
CSVEEEIGANYGYTF
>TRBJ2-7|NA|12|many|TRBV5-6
TGTGCCAGCAGCCAACACCCCCACGAGCAGTACTTC
CASSQHPHEQYF
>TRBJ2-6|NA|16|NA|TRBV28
TGTGCCAGCAGTCTCCCGGATACGACGGGGGCCAACGTCCTGACTTTC
CASSLPDTTGANVLTF
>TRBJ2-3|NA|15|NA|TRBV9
TGTGCCAGCAGCGAGGGCGGAGGGGGCACAGATACGCAGTATTTT
CASSEGGGGTDTQYF
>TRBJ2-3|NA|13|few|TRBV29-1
TGCAGCGCTCCAGGGGTTTTCGCAGATACGCAGTATTTT
CSAPGVFADTQYF
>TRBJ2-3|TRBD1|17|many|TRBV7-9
TGTGCCAGCAGCTCCAATTATGGGGACAGGGCTACAGATACGCAGTATTTT
CASSSNYGDRATDTQYF
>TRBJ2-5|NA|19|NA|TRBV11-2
TGTGCCAGCAGCTTAATAGCGGAAGGGCCAGGGAGGAGGAAAGAGACCCAGTACTTC
CASSLIAEGPGRRKETQYF
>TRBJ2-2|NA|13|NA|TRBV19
TGTGCCAGTAGTATAGCCGCTACCGGGGCGCTGTTTTTT
CASSIAATGALFF
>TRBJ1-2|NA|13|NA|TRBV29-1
TGCAGCGTTGAGGCATCAGCAGTTAAGGGCTACACCTTC
CSVEASAVKGYTF
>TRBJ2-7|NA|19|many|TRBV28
TGTGCCAGCAGTTTATGGGGCCCTGGGACGGGGGCCGGACCCTACGAGCAGTACTTC
CASSLWGPGTGAGPYEQYF
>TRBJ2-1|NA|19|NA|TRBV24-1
TGTGCCACCAGTGATTCAACAGGCGGGGAGCGGACAGGTTTGGGTGAGCAGTTCTTC
CATSDSTGGERTGLGEQFF
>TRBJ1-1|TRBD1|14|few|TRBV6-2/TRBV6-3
TGTGCCAGCAGTTACCCTGGGACAGTCACTGAAGCTTTCTTT
CASSYPGTVTEAFF
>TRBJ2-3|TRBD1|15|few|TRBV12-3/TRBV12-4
TGTGCCAGCAGTCCTTGGGACAGGGGGACAGATACGCAGTATTTT
CASSPWDRGTDTQYF
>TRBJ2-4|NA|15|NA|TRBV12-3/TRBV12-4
TGTGCCAGCAGTTTCGGTGAGGGCCCTGGAGACATTCAGTACTTC
CASSFGEGPGDIQYF
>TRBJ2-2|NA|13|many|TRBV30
TGTGCCTGGAACCTTCTCCCCACCGGGGAGCTGTTTTTT
CAWNLLPTGELFF
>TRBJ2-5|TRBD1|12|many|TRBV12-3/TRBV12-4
TGTGCCAGCGGGACAGACCTTCTGGCCCAGTACTTC
CASGTDLLAQYF
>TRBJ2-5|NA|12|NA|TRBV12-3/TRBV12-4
TGTGCCAGCGGACAGCTCCAAGAGACCCAGTACTTC
CASGQLQETQYF
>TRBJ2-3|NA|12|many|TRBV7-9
TGTGCCAGCATCTTAGACCTAGATACGCAGTATTTT
CASILDLDTQYF
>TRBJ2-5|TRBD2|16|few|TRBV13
TGTGCCAGCAGCAATTATAGCGGGGGGTATCAAGAGACCCAGTACTTC
CASSNYSGGYQETQYF
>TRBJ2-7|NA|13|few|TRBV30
TGTGCCTGGAGTGGGGTCGTCTCCTACGAGCAGTACTTC
CAWSGVVSYEQYF
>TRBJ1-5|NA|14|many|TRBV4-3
TGCGCCAGCAGCCAAGACATATACAATCAGCCCCAGCATTTT
CASSQDIYNQPQHF
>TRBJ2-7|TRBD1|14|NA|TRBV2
TGTGCCAGCAGTCCGACAGCCAGGGGGTACGAGCAGTACTTC
CASSPTARGYEQYF
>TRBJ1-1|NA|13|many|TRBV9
TGTGCCAGCAGCGCCCCCCCGAACACTGAAGCTTTCTTT
CASSAPPNTEAFF
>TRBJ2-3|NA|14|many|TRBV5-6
TGTGCCAGCAGCAACCAGGGGAGGACAGATACGCAGTATTTT
CASSNQGRTDTQYF
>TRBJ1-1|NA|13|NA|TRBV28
TGTGCCAGCAGGTGGAGAGGTAACACTGAAGCTTTCTTT
CASRWRGNTEAFF
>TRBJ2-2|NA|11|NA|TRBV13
TGTGCCAGCAGCTTAAACGGGGGGCTGTTTTTT
CASSLNGGLFF
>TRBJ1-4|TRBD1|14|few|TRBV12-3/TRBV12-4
TGTGCCAGCAGTACGACAGGGGCTAATGAAAAACTGTTTTTT
CASSTTGANEKLFF
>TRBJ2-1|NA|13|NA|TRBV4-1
TGCGCCAGCAGCCAAGACCCCCTCAATGAGCGGTTCTTC
CASSQDPLNERFF
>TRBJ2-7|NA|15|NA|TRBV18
TGTGCCAGCTCACCACCGGGACGGGGTTCCTACGAGCAGTACTTC
CASSPPGRGSYEQYF
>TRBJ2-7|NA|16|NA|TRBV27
TGTGCCAGCAGTTTATTCAGCCCTCCGTCGGGGTACGAGCAGTACTTC
CASSLFSPPSGYEQYF
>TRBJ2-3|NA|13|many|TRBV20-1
TGCAGTGCTAGAAATCTAGAAACAGATACGCAGTATTTT
CSARNLETDTQYF
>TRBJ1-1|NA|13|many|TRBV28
TGTGCCAGCAGTTTCAGACCGGAGGTCGAAGCTTTCTTT
CASSFRPEVEAFF
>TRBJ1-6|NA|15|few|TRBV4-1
TGCGCCAGCGCCGTGGGGGAGGACTTATATTCACCCCTCCACTTT
CASAVGEDLYSPLHF
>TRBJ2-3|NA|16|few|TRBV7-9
TGTGCCAGCAGCCTCTACGGCGGGATGGGGCTAGATACGCAGTATTTT
CASSLYGGMGLDTQYF
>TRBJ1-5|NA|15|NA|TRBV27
TGTGCCAGCAGTTTATCGCCCGGTATCAATCAGCCCCAGCATTTT
CASSLSPGINQPQHF
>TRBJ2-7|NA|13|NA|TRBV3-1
TGTGCCAGCAGCCGGGCCCCTGTACTGGGGCAGTACTTC
CASSRAPVLGQYF
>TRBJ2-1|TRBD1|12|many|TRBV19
TGTGCCACGTGGGACAGCTACAATGAGCAGTTCTTC
CATWDSYNEQFF
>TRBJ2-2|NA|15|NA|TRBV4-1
TGCGCCAGCAGCCAAGGGGAACAGTACACCGGGGAGCTGTTTTTT
CASSQGEQYTGELFF
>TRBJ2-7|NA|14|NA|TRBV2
TGTGCCAGCAGTCCCACCTCCGGCTACTACGAGCAGTACTTC
CASSPTSGYYEQYF
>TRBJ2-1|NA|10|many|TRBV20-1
TGCAGTGCTAGAGAGGATGAGCAGTTCTTC
CSAREDEQFF
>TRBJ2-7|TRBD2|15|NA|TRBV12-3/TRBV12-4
TGTGCCAGCAGTTTTTTTTCGGGGGGGCCTTACGAGCAGTACTTC
CASSFFSGGPYEQYF
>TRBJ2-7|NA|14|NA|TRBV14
TGTGCCAGCAGCCACGGACTCGGCCCCTACGAGCAGTACTTC
CASSHGLGPYEQYF
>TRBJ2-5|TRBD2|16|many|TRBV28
TGTGCCAGCACCCCCATGCTAGCGGGAGGGCAAGAGACCCAGTACTTC
CASTPMLAGGQETQYF
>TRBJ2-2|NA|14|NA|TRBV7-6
TGTGCCAGCAGCCCGCCCCAGGCGACCGGGGAGCTGTTTTTT
CASSPPQATGELFF